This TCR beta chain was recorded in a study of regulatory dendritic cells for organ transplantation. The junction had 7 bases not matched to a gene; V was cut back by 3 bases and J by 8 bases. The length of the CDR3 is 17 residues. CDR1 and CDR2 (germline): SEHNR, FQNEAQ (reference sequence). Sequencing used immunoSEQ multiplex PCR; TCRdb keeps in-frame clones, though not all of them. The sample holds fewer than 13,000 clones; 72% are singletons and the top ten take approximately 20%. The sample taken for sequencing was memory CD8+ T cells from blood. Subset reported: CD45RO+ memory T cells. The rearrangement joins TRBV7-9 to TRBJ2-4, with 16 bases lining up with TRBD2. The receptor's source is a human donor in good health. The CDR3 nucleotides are TGTGCCAGCAGCTTGATGGGACTAGCGGGAGGGAGGGACATTCAGTACTTC. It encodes CASSLMGLAGGRDIQYF.